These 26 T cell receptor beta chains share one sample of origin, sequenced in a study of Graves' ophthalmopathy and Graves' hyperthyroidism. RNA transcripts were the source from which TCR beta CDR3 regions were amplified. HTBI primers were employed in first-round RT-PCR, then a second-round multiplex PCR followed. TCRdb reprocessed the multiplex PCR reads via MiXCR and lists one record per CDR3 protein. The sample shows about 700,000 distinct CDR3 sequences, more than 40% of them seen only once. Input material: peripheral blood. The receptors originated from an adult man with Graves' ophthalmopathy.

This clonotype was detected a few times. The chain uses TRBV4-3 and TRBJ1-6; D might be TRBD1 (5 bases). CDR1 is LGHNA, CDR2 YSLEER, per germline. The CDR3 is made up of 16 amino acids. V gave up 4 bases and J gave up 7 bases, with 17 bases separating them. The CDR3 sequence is CASSPTLTGPNSPLHF. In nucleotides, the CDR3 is TGCGCCAGCAGCCCAACCCTTACAGGACCCAATTCACCCCTCCACTTT.

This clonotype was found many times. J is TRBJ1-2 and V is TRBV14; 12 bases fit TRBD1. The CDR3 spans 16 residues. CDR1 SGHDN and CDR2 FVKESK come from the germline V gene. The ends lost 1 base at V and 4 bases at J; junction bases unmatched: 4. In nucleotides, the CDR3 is TGTGCCAGCAGCCAAGCCGGGACAGGGGGCCTCTATGGCTACACCTTC. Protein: CASSQAGTGGLYGYTF.

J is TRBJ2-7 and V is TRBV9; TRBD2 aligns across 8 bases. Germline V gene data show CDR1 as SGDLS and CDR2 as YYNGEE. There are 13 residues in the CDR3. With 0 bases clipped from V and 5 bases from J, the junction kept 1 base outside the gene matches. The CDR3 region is CASSVAGGDEQYF. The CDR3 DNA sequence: TGTGCCAGCAGCGTAGCGGGAGGGGACGAGCAGTACTTC.

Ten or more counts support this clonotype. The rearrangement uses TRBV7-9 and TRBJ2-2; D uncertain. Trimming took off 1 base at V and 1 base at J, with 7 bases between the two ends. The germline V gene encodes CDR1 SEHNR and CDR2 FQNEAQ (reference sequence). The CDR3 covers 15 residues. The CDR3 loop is CASSLEGRNTGELFF. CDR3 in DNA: TGTGCCAGCAGCTTAGAAGGAAGGAACACCGGGGAGCTGTTTTTT.

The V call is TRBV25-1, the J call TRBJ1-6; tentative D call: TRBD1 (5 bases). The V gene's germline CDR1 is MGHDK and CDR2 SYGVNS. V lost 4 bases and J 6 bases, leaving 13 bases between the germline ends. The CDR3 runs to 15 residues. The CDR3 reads CASSAGQGSNSPLHF. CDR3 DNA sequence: TGTGCCAGCAGTGCCGGGCAGGGCTCTAATTCACCCCTCCACTTT. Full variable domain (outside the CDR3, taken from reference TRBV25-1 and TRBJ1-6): EADIYQTPRYLVIGTGKKITLECSQTMGHDKMYWYQQDPGMELHLIHYSYGVNSTEKGDLSSESTVSRIRTEHFPLTLESARPSHTSQYLCASSAGQGSNSPLHFGNGTRLTVT.

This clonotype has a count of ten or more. The CDR3 here is CSATREGLETQYF. The CDR3 DNA reads as TGCAGTGCTACCCGGGAGGGCCTCGAGACCCAGTACTTC. This chain joins TRBV20-1 and TRBJ2-5; 8 bases align to TRBD2. The ends lost 4 bases at V and 5 bases at J; junction bases unmatched: 6. This CDR3 has 13 residues. CDR1 and CDR2 from the germline V gene are DFQATT and SNEGSKA (reference sequence).

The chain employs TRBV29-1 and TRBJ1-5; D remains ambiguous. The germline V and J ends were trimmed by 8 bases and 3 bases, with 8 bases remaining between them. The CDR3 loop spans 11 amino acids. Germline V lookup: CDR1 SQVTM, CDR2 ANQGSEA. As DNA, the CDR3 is TGCAGCTTAACAATCAATCAGCCCCAGCATTTT. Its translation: CSLTINQPQHF.

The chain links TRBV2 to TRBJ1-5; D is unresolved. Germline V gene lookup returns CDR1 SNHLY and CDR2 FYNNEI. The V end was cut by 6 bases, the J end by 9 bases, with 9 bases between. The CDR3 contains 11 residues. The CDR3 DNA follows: TGTGCCAGCAGCCCCGCCCGGCCCCAGCATTTT. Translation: CASSPARPQHF.

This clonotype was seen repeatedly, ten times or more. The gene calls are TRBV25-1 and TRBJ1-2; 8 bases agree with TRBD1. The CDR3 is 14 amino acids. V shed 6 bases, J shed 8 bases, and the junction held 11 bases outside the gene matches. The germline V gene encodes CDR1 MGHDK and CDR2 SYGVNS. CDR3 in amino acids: CASSAQTGVSGYTF. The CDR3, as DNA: TGTGCCAGCAGCGCCCAGACAGGGGTATCGGGCTACACCTTC.

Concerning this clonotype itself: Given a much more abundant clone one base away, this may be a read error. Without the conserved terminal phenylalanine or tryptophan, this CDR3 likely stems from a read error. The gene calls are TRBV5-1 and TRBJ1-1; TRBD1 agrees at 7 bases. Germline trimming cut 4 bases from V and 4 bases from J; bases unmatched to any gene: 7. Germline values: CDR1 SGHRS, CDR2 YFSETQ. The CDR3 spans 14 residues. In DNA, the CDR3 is TGCGCCAGCAGCGGGCAGGGGGTTGGCACTGAAGCTTTCCTT. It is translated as CASSGQGVGTEAFL.

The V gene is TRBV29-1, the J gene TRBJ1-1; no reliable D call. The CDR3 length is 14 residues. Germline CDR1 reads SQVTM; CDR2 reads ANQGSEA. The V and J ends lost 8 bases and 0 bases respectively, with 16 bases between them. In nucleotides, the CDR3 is TGCAGCTCACCACCGAGTAACTTGAACACTGAAGCTTTCTTT. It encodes CSSPPSNLNTEAFF.

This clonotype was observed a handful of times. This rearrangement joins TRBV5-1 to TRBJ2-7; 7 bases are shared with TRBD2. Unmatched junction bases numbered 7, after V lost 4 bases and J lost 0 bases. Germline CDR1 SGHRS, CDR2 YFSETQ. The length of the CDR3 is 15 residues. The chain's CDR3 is CASSLGGTNSYEQYF. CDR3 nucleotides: TGCGCCAGCAGCCTGGGGGGGACTAACTCCTACGAGCAGTACTTC. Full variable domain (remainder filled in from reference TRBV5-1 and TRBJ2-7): KAGVTQTPRYLIKTRGQQVTLSCSPISGHRSVSWYQQTPGQGLQFLFEYFSETQRNKGNFPGRFSGRQFSNSRSEMNVSTLELGDSALYLCASSLGGTNSYEQYFGPGTRLTVT.

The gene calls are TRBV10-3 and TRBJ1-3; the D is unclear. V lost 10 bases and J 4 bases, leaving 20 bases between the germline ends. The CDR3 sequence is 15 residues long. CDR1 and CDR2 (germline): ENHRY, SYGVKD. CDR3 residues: CASSRAAEEGNTIYF. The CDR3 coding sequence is TGTGCCAGCAGCCGAGCCGCTGAGGAGGGAAACACCATATATTTT.

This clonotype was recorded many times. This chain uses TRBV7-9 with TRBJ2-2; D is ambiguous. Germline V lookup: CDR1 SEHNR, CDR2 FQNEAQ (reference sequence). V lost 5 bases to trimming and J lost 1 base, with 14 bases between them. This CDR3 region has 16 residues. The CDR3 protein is CASSLLTRLNTGELFF. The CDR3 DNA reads TGTGCCAGCAGCCTACTAACACGCCTGAACACCGGGGAGCTGTTTTTT.

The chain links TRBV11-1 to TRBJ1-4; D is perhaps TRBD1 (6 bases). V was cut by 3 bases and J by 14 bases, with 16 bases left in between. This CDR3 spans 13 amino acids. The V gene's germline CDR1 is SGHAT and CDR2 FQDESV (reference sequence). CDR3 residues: CASSFWGGQGLFF. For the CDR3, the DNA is TGTGCCAGCAGCTTTTGGGGGGGACAAGGCCTGTTTTTT. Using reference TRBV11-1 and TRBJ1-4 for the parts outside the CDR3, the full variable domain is EAEVAQSPRYKITEKSQAVAFWCDPISGHATLYWYRQILGQGPELLVQFQDESVVDDSQLPKDRFSAERLKGVDSTLKIQPAELGDSAMYLCASSFWGGQGLFFGSGTQLSVL.

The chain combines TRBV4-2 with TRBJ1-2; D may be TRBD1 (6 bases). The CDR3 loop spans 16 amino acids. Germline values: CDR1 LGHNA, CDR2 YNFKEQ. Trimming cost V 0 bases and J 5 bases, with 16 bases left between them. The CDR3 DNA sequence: TGTGCCAGCAGCCAAGAACTAGGGGGATCAACGTATGGCTACACCTTC. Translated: CASSQELGGSTYGYTF.

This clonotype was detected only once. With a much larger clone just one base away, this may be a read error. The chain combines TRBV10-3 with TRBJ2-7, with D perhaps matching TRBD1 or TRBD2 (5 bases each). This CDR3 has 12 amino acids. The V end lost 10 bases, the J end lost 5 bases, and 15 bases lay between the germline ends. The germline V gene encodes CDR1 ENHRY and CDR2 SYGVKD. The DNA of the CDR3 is TGTGCCAGCAGCGAGGGGCTTGACGAGCAGTACTTC. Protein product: CASSEGLDEQYF.

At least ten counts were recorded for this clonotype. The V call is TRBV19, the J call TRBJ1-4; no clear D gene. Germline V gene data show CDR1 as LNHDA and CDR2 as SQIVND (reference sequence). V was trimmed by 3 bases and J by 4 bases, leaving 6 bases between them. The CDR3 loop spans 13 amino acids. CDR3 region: CASSIGVNEKLFF. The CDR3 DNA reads TGTGCCAGTAGTATCGGGGTTAATGAAAAACTGTTTTTT.

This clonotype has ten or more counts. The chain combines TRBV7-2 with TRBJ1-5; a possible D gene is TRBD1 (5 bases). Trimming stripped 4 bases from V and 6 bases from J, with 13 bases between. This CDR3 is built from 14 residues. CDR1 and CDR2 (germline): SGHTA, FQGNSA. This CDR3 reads CASSSTGMGQPQHF. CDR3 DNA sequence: TGTGCCAGCAGCTCTACAGGTATGGGTCAGCCCCAGCATTTT.

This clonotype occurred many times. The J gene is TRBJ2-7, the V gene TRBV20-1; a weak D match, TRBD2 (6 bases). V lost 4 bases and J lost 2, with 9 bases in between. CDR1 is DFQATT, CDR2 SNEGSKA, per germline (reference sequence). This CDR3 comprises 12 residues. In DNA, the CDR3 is TGCAGTGCTAATTCGGGGGCCTACGAGCAGTACTTC. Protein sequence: CSANSGAYEQYF.

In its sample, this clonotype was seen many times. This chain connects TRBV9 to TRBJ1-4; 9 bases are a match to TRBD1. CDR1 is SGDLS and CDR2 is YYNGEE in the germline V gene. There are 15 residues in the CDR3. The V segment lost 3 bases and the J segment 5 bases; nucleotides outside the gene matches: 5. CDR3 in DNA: TGTGCCAGCAGCGATGGACAGGGGTTAAATGAAAAACTGTTTTTT. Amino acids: CASSDGQGLNEKLFF.

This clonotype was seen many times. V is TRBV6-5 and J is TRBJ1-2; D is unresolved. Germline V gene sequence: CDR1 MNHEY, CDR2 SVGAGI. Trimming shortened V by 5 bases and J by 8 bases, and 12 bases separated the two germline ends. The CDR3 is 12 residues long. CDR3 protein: CASSEGPRGYTF. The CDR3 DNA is TGTGCCAGCAGTGAAGGACCGCGGGGCTACACCTTC.

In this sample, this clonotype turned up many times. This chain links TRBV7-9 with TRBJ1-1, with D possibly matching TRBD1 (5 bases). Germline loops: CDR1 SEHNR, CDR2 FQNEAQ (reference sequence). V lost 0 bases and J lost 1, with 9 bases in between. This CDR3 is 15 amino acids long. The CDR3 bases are TGTGCCAGCAGCTTAGCGCAGGGTCCGAACACTGAAGCTTTCTTT. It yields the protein CASSLAQGPNTEAFF. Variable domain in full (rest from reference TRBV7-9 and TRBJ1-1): DTGVSQNPRHKITKRGQNVTFRCDPISEHNRLYWYRQTLGQGPEFLTYFQNEAQLEKSRLLSDRFSAERPKGSFSTLEIQRTEQGDSAMYLCASSLAQGPNTEAFFGQGTRLTVV.

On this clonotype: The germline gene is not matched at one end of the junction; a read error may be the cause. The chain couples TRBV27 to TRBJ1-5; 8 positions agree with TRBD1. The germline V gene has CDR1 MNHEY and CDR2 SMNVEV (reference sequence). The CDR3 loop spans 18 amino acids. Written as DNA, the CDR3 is TGTGCCGGCAGTTTATGGCCCTTCGGACAGGGAGAAGACCAGCCCCAGCATTTT. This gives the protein CAGSLWPFGQGEDQPQHF.

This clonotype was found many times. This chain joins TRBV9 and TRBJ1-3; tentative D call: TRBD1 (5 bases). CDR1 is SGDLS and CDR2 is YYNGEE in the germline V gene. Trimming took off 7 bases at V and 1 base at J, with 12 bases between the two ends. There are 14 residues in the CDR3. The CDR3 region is CASRAGLSGNTIYF. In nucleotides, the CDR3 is TGTGCCAGCCGGGCAGGGCTGTCTGGAAACACCATATATTTT. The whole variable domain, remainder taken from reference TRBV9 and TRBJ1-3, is DSGVTQTPKHLITATGQRVTLRCSPRSGDLSVYWYQQSLDQGLQFLIQYYNGEERAKGNILERFSAQQFPDLHSELNLSSLELGDSALYFCASRAGLSGNTIYFGEGSWLTVV.

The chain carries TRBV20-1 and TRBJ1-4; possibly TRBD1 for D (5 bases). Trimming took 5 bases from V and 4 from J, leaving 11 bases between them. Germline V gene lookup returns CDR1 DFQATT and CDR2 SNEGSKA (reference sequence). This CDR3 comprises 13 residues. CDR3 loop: CSAGGSGNEKLFF. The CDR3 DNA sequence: TGCAGTGCTGGGGGGAGCGGTAATGAAAAACTGTTTTTT.